The 19 T cell receptor beta chains listed next were all sequenced from one sample in a study of CDR3 diversity in severe acne. In TCRdb, the PCR reads were re-called with MiXCR into one record per CDR3 protein. The sample has approximately 84,000 distinct CDR3 sequences, under 65% seen once. Input material: blood. The receptors originated from a male donor in good health, without acne.

CDR3 region: CASSPGHGYTF. CDR3 bases: TGTGCCAGCAGCCCAGGTCATGGCTACACCTTC. The chain couples TRBV12-3 or TRBV12-4 to TRBJ1-2; no firm D call. This CDR3 has 11 amino acids. Trimming removed 6 bases from V and 6 bases from J, with 8 bases in between.

The DNA of the CDR3 is TGTGCCAGCAGCTCGGGACAGGGGGTAGATGAGCAGTTCTTC. Translating it yields CASSSGQGVDEQFF. The gene calls are TRBV13 and TRBJ2-1; 11 bases match TRBD1. The CDR3 totals 14 residues. V trimming: 4 bases; J trimming: 8 bases; junction bases outside the gene matches: 4. CDR1 and CDR2 from the germline V gene are PRHDT and FYEKMQ (reference sequence).

The table lists this clonotype with a few counts. V usage is TRBV15 and J usage is TRBJ1-3; TRBD1 agrees at 7 bases. Germline V gene sequence: CDR1 LNHNV, CDR2 YYDKDF (reference sequence). The CDR3 consists of 15 residues. The junction had 8 bases not matched to a gene; V was cut back by 5 bases and J by 4 bases. DNA of the CDR3: TGTGCCACCAGCCGTGAGACAGGGAAGGGAAACACCATATATTTT. It specifies CATSRETGKGNTIYF.

This clonotype was picked up a small number of times. Relative to the germline gene, one junction end is altered; a read error may explain this. This sequence joins TRBV2 and TRBJ1-2, with D maybe TRBD1 (6 bases). The CDR3 consists of 12 residues. Germline CDR1 SNHLY, CDR2 FYNNEI. The CDR3 loop is CASSEVVSGHDF. The CDR3 DNA follows: TGTGCCAGCAGTGAAGTAGTGTCGGGACACGACTTC.

This clonotype showed up many times. The chain links TRBV5-1 to TRBJ2-5; D tentatively fits TRBD1 or TRBD2 (5 bases each). This CDR3 comprises 16 residues. Germline values: CDR1 SGHRS, CDR2 YFSETQ. V was trimmed by 0 bases and J by 5 bases, leaving 17 bases between them. CDR3 in amino acids: CASSLVGTGGLETQYF. As DNA, the CDR3 is TGCGCCAGCAGCTTGGTAGGGACGGGTGGTTTGGAGACCCAGTACTTC.

CDR3 in amino acids: CASSERVNQPQHF. The CDR3 DNA reads TGCGCCAGCAGTGAAAGGGTCAATCAGCCCCAGCATTTT. V usage is TRBV10-2 and J usage is TRBJ1-5; D gene unclear. V was pared by 3 bases and J by 3 bases, with 6 bases between. Germline V gene sequence: CDR1 WSHSY, CDR2 SAAADI. The CDR3 extends over 13 amino acids.

The chain uses TRBV24-1 and TRBJ2-7; 11 nucleotides agree with TRBD1. CDR3 size: 14 residues. V shed 6 bases, J shed 4 bases, and the junction held 4 bases outside the gene matches. Germline CDR1 KGHDR, CDR2 SFDVKD. CDR3 sequence reads: CATSLGQGAYEQYF. The CDR3 nucleotides are TGTGCCACCAGTCTCGGACAGGGGGCGTACGAGCAGTACTTC.

V is TRBV28 and J is TRBJ2-7; D is undetermined. V was cut by 2 bases and J by 2 bases, with 10 bases left in between. The CDR3 consists of 14 residues. CDR1 and CDR2 from the germline V gene are MDHEN and SYDVKM. The CDR3 DNA follows: TGTGCCAGCAGTTTAGACCCAGGAGCCTACGAGCAGTACTTC. Translated, it gives CASSLDPGAYEQYF.

The chain couples TRBV12-3 or TRBV12-4 to TRBJ2-7; the D gene is possibly TRBD1 (5 bases). Trimming cost V 10 bases and J 3 bases, with 22 bases left between them. This CDR3 region has 15 residues. The DNA for the CDR3 is TGTGCCACCACACCAGGGCCAACTAATTTCTACGAGCAGTACTTC. It encodes CATTPGPTNFYEQYF.

The DNA of the CDR3 is TGTGCCAGCTCACCGGGGACTAGCCGCTACGAGCAGTACTTC. Protein: CASSPGTSRYEQYF. The chain employs TRBV9 and TRBJ2-7; 9 bases fit TRBD2. Germline CDR1 reads SGDLS; CDR2 reads YYNGEE. The CDR3 covers 14 residues. J was trimmed by 3 bases and V by 7 bases; bases with no gene match: 8.

The chain couples TRBV5-1 to TRBJ2-2, with 14 bases matching TRBD2. CDR1 SGHRS and CDR2 YFSETQ come from the germline V gene. There are 18 residues in the CDR3. The V and J ends lost 4 bases and 7 bases, in that order; junction bases with no gene match: 12. This CDR3 is CASSHKRGTSGSRGELFF. CDR3 DNA sequence: TGCGCCAGCAGCCATAAGAGGGGGACTAGCGGGAGTCGCGGGGAGCTGTTTTTT.

V and J are TRBV15 and TRBJ2-1, with 9 bases lining up with TRBD2. Trimming cost V 7 bases and J 8 bases; bases outside gene matches: 12. CDR1 LNHNV and CDR2 YYDKDF come from the germline V gene (reference sequence). CDR3 length equals 15 residues. This CDR3 is CATIKPSGTVDEQFF. The CDR3 nucleotides are TGTGCCACCATCAAACCTAGCGGGACTGTGGATGAGCAGTTCTTC.

There are many counts of this clonotype. This chain links TRBV29-1 with TRBJ1-1, with D uncertain. Germline V gene lookup returns CDR1 SQVTM and CDR2 ANQGSEA. Trimming took 6 bases from V and 1 from J, leaving 12 bases between them. CDR3 length equals 13 residues. The CDR3 loop reads CSVLMTTNTEAFF. In nucleotides, the CDR3 is TGCAGCGTCCTAATGACAACGAACACTGAAGCTTTCTTT.

The chain joins TRBV24-1 to TRBJ2-7; TRBD1 matches 9 bases. With 3 bases clipped from V and 4 bases from J, the junction kept 6 bases outside the gene matches. The V gene's germline CDR1 is KGHDR and CDR2 SFDVKD. The CDR3 spans 15 residues. The CDR3 here is CATSDPGQGKYEQYF. In nucleotides, the CDR3 is TGTGCCACCAGTGATCCGGGACAGGGAAAATACGAGCAGTACTTC.

V gene TRBV18 combines with J gene TRBJ2-5; TRBD1 aligns across 9 bases. The CDR3 is 15 amino acids. CDR1 KGHSH and CDR2 LQKENI come from the germline V gene. Germline trimming cut 0 bases from V and 5 bases from J; bases unmatched to any gene: 4. This CDR3 is CASSPPGTGRETQYF. The DNA for the CDR3 is TGTGCCAGCTCACCACCGGGGACAGGGCGGGAGACCCAGTACTTC.

Ten or more counts support this clonotype. The chain carries TRBV28 and TRBJ2-3; D ambiguous. The germline V gene encodes CDR1 MDHEN and CDR2 SYDVKM. Trimming left V 3 bases short and J 2 bases short, with 12 bases between. The CDR3 consists of 15 residues. For the CDR3, the DNA is TGTGCCAGCAGTTTGGCCTCTGTCCACACAGATACGCAGTATTTT. This translates into CASSLASVHTDTQYF.

CDR3 DNA: TGTGCCAGCACGACTGGGGGGGCGTACTATGGCTACACCTTC. Translation: CASTTGGAYYGYTF. The V call is TRBV7-9, the J call TRBJ1-2; a possible D gene is TRBD1 (6 bases). Trimming stripped 7 bases from V and 3 bases from J, with 15 bases between. Germline CDR1 and CDR2: SEHNR and FQNEAQ (reference sequence). CDR3 size: 14 residues.

V is TRBV9 and J is TRBJ2-1, with D perhaps matching TRBD2 (5 bases). The CDR3 loop spans 14 amino acids. Looked up from germline, CDR1 is SGDLS and CDR2 is YYNGEE. V gave up 7 bases and J gave up 11 bases, with 22 bases separating them. The CDR3 DNA reads as TGTGCCAGCGGGGAGAGCTCCTACAATAAGCAGCAGTTCTTC. Residues: CASGESSYNKQQFF.

The rearrangement links TRBV29-1 to TRBJ2-7; D is ambiguous. This CDR3 has 13 residues. Germline V gives CDR1 SQVTM, CDR2 ANQGSEA. The ends were cut back, 7 bases at V and 2 bases at J, with 15 bases in the middle. In DNA form, the CDR3 reads TGCAGCGCGGCCCGGCGCGGTACCTACGAGCAGTACTTC. It translates to CSAARRGTYEQYF.